This is a list of T cell receptor beta chains from one sample in a study of response to subunit inactivated influenza vaccine. One entry per CDR3 protein, called by TCRdb with MiXCR from the RT-PCR reads. The data show almost 600,000 distinct CDR3 sequences, 13% to 15% seen once. The material was PBMCs from blood, obtained 12 days after vaccination. Receptor source: a man aged 50-59 years who received an inactivated influenza vaccine. Both conserved end residues are part of each CDR3. Each record gives: J gene, clone size, V gene, D gene, CDR3 protein, CDR3 DNA. The D gene is left open where the match is weak. Size is omitted from some rows. Given values are once, few, many or a class for expanded clones.

j_call: TRBJ2-5
clone_size: NA
v_call: TRBV12-3/TRBV12-4
d_call: TRBD2
cdr3_aa: CASRYSGGINQETQYF
cdr3_nt: TGTGCCAGCAGATATAGCGGGGGTATTAACCAAGAGACCCAGTACTTC

j_call: TRBJ1-5
clone_size: many
v_call: TRBV6-1
d_call: NA
cdr3_aa: CASSRDNQPQHF
cdr3_nt: TGTGCCAGCTCAAGGGACAATCAGCCCCAGCATTTT

j_call: TRBJ1-6
clone_size: NA
v_call: TRBV19
d_call: TRBD1
cdr3_aa: CASSPSTGSNSPLHF
cdr3_nt: TGTGCCAGTAGTCCCTCGACAGGGAGTAATTCACCCCTCCACTTT

j_call: TRBJ2-2
clone_size: many
v_call: TRBV28
d_call: NA
cdr3_aa: CASSLGVANTGELFF
cdr3_nt: TGTGCCAGCAGTTTAGGGGTGGCGAACACCGGGGAGCTGTTTTTT

j_call: TRBJ1-6
clone_size: NA
v_call: TRBV7-9
d_call: NA
cdr3_aa: CASSLLRANSPLHF
cdr3_nt: TGTGCCAGCAGCTTACTCAGGGCCAATTCACCCCTCCACTTT

j_call: TRBJ2-5
clone_size: NA
v_call: TRBV6-5
d_call: NA
cdr3_aa: CASSYQGSRTETQYF
cdr3_nt: TGTGCCAGCAGTTACCAAGGGTCCAGGACGGAGACCCAGTACTTC

j_call: TRBJ2-5
clone_size: few
v_call: TRBV18
d_call: TRBD1
cdr3_aa: CASSPPWDRKETQYF
cdr3_nt: TGTGCCAGCTCACCACCGTGGGACAGAAAAGAGACCCAGTACTTC

j_call: TRBJ2-3
clone_size: NA
v_call: TRBV30
d_call: NA
cdr3_aa: CAWSGFGADTQYF
cdr3_nt: TGTGCCTGGAGCGGTTTCGGGGCTGATACGCAGTATTTT

j_call: TRBJ2-3
clone_size: many
v_call: TRBV11-2
d_call: NA
cdr3_aa: CASSPRPTDTQYF
cdr3_nt: TGTGCCAGCAGCCCTAGACCAACAGATACGCAGTATTTT

j_call: TRBJ2-2
clone_size: few
v_call: TRBV28
d_call: NA
cdr3_aa: CASSRVNTGELFF
cdr3_nt: TGTGCCAGCAGTCGCGTGAACACCGGGGAGCTGTTTTTT

j_call: TRBJ1-1
clone_size: NA
v_call: TRBV2
d_call: TRBD1
cdr3_aa: CASAAGGPNTEAFF
cdr3_nt: TGTGCCAGCGCAGCAGGGGGGCCGAACACTGAAGCTTTCTTT

j_call: TRBJ1-1
clone_size: NA
v_call: TRBV12-3/TRBV12-4
d_call: NA
cdr3_aa: CASSIQGSNTEAFF
cdr3_nt: TGTGCCAGCAGTATACAGGGCTCAAACACTGAAGCTTTCTTT

j_call: TRBJ2-1
clone_size: NA
v_call: TRBV5-1
d_call: TRBD2
cdr3_aa: CASSSLKRDTYNEQFF
cdr3_nt: TGCGCCAGCAGCTCCCTCAAGCGGGATACCTACAATGAGCAGTTCTTC

j_call: TRBJ2-2
clone_size: few
v_call: TRBV10-3
d_call: NA
cdr3_aa: CAISDNGVNTGELFF
cdr3_nt: TGTGCCATCAGTGATAACGGGGTTAACACCGGGGAGCTGTTTTTT

j_call: TRBJ1-2
clone_size: NA
v_call: TRBV4-1
d_call: NA
cdr3_aa: CASSQDRIGGYTF
cdr3_nt: TGCGCCAGCAGCCAAGATCGGATTGGGGGCTACACCTTC

j_call: TRBJ2-3
clone_size: few
v_call: TRBV16
d_call: TRBD1
cdr3_aa: CASSHRTGFGPDTQYF
cdr3_nt: TGTGCCAGCAGCCATCGGACAGGGTTCGGTCCAGATACGCAGTATTTT

j_call: TRBJ1-1
clone_size: few
v_call: TRBV28
d_call: NA
cdr3_aa: CASTLVGGTEAFF
cdr3_nt: TGTGCCAGCACTCTAGTAGGGGGGACTGAAGCTTTCTTT

j_call: TRBJ2-7
clone_size: NA
v_call: TRBV4-1
d_call: NA
cdr3_aa: CASSQDVTGASYEQYF
cdr3_nt: TGCGCCAGCAGCCAAGATGTAACGGGGGCCTCCTACGAGCAGTACTTC

j_call: TRBJ2-3
clone_size: NA
v_call: TRBV20-1
d_call: TRBD1
cdr3_aa: CSARGGTGLNPDTQYF
cdr3_nt: TGCAGTGCTAGAGGGGGGACAGGGTTAAATCCGGATACGCAGTATTTT

j_call: TRBJ2-7
clone_size: NA
v_call: TRBV9
d_call: NA
cdr3_aa: CASSVGSFTSYEQYF
cdr3_nt: TGTGCCAGCAGCGTAGGTTCTTTCACCTCCTACGAGCAGTACTTC

j_call: TRBJ1-2
clone_size: NA
v_call: TRBV15
d_call: NA
cdr3_aa: CATSRDQVTGGGYTF
cdr3_nt: TGTGCCACCAGCAGAGATCAAGTGACAGGAGGAGGCTACACCTTC

j_call: TRBJ1-2
clone_size: NA
v_call: TRBV3-1
d_call: NA
cdr3_aa: CASSQAGGGGDYTF
cdr3_nt: TGTGCCAGCAGCCAAGCCGGTGGCGGCGGGGACTACACCTTC

j_call: TRBJ2-5
clone_size: few
v_call: TRBV29-1
d_call: NA
cdr3_aa: CSVGPRLSLRETQYF
cdr3_nt: TGCAGCGTGGGCCCCAGACTTTCCCTCAGGGAGACCCAGTACTTC

j_call: TRBJ2-1
clone_size: NA
v_call: TRBV12-3/TRBV12-4
d_call: TRBD2
cdr3_aa: CASSLFPTSGSHEQFF
cdr3_nt: TGTGCCAGCAGTTTATTCCCGACTAGCGGGAGCCATGAGCAGTTCTTC

j_call: TRBJ2-1
clone_size: few
v_call: TRBV3-1
d_call: NA
cdr3_aa: CASSQARRPRNNEQFF
cdr3_nt: TGTGCCAGCAGCCAAGCACGACGACCCCGTAACAATGAGCAGTTCTTC

j_call: TRBJ2-1
clone_size: few
v_call: TRBV6-2/TRBV6-3
d_call: NA
cdr3_aa: CASSYSIAEAGNEQFF
cdr3_nt: TGTGCCAGCAGTTACTCGATAGCCGAAGCCGGCAATGAGCAGTTCTTC

j_call: TRBJ2-3
clone_size: NA
v_call: TRBV12-3/TRBV12-4
d_call: NA
cdr3_aa: CASNDAPSDTQYF
cdr3_nt: TGTGCCAGCAATGACGCCCCGAGCGATACGCAGTATTTT

j_call: TRBJ2-7
clone_size: few
v_call: TRBV2
d_call: NA
cdr3_aa: CAIGRTVAYEQYF
cdr3_nt: TGTGCCATCGGCAGGACGGTGGCCTACGAGCAGTACTTC

j_call: TRBJ2-1
clone_size: NA
v_call: TRBV6-6
d_call: NA
cdr3_aa: CASSYTLNNEQFF
cdr3_nt: TGTGCCAGCAGTTACACCCTAAACAATGAGCAGTTCTTC

j_call: TRBJ1-6
clone_size: NA
v_call: TRBV5-6
d_call: TRBD1
cdr3_aa: CASSIPGTGTNSPLHF
cdr3_nt: TGTGCCAGCAGCATTCCCGGGACAGGGACTAATTCACCCCTCCACTTT

j_call: TRBJ2-3
clone_size: few
v_call: TRBV12-5
d_call: NA
cdr3_aa: CASGLETGRDTQYF
cdr3_nt: TGTGCTAGTGGTTTGGAAACCGGCCGTGATACGCAGTATTTT

j_call: TRBJ2-1
clone_size: NA
v_call: TRBV15
d_call: NA
cdr3_aa: CATSRAGYYYNEQFF
cdr3_nt: TGTGCCACCAGCAGAGCGGGATACTACTACAATGAGCAGTTCTTC

j_call: TRBJ1-3
clone_size: many
v_call: TRBV12-3/TRBV12-4
d_call: NA
cdr3_aa: CASSSLNSGNTIYF
cdr3_nt: TGTGCCAGCAGTTCCCTAAACTCTGGAAACACCATATATTTT

j_call: TRBJ2-1
clone_size: NA
v_call: TRBV3-1
d_call: TRBD1
cdr3_aa: CASSRGQNTYNEQFF
cdr3_nt: TGTGCCAGCAGCCGGGGACAGAACACCTACAATGAGCAGTTCTTC

j_call: TRBJ2-7
clone_size: few
v_call: TRBV7-9
d_call: NA
cdr3_aa: CASSSGRASYEQYF
cdr3_nt: TGTGCCAGCAGCTCGGGGAGAGCCTCCTACGAGCAGTACTTC

j_call: TRBJ2-7
clone_size: NA
v_call: TRBV6-2/TRBV6-3
d_call: TRBD2
cdr3_aa: CASSYSTWTSGGYEQYF
cdr3_nt: TGTGCCAGCAGCTACTCGACCTGGACTAGCGGGGGTTACGAGCAGTACTTC

j_call: TRBJ1-6
clone_size: NA
v_call: TRBV2
d_call: TRBD1
cdr3_aa: CASSSGQGFSPLHF
cdr3_nt: TGTGCCAGCAGTTCGGGACAGGGTTTCTCACCCCTCCACTTT

j_call: TRBJ2-2
clone_size: NA
v_call: TRBV3-1
d_call: NA
cdr3_aa: CASSQNGMGELFF
cdr3_nt: TGTGCCAGCAGCCAAAACGGGATGGGGGAGCTGTTTTTT

j_call: TRBJ2-6
clone_size: few
v_call: TRBV28
d_call: NA
cdr3_aa: CASRQSRQSYPGANVLTF
cdr3_nt: TGTGCCAGCCGTCAATCGCGACAGTCATACCCTGGGGCCAACGTCCTGACTTTC

j_call: TRBJ2-5
clone_size: NA
v_call: TRBV6-2/TRBV6-3
d_call: TRBD2
cdr3_aa: CASSYPTSGEETQYF
cdr3_nt: TGTGCCAGCAGTTACCCTACTAGCGGGGAAGAGACCCAGTACTTC

j_call: TRBJ1-2
clone_size: NA
v_call: TRBV5-1
d_call: NA
cdr3_aa: CDSSLDGGAVSYGYTF
cdr3_nt: TGCGACAGCAGCTTGGATGGGGGGGCAGTAAGCTATGGCTACACCTTC

j_call: TRBJ1-2
clone_size: few
v_call: TRBV12-3/TRBV12-4
d_call: TRBD1
cdr3_aa: CASSLGPPGQGYGYTF
cdr3_nt: TGTGCCAGCAGTTTAGGGCCCCCGGGACAGGGATATGGCTACACCTTC

j_call: TRBJ2-3
clone_size: few
v_call: TRBV4-1
d_call: NA
cdr3_aa: CASSQEFRAGSTDTQYF
cdr3_nt: TGCGCCAGCAGCCAAGAGTTTCGGGCGGGGAGCACAGATACGCAGTATTTT

j_call: TRBJ2-7
clone_size: NA
v_call: TRBV3-1
d_call: NA
cdr3_aa: CASSQDWGSRDAGSRSYEQYF
cdr3_nt: TGTGCCAGCAGCCAAGATTGGGGGTCGCGGGACGCCGGATCGAGGTCCTACGAGCAGTACTTC

j_call: TRBJ1-4
clone_size: NA
v_call: TRBV29-1
d_call: TRBD1
cdr3_aa: CSGQTGDEKLFF
cdr3_nt: TGCAGCGGACAGACAGGGGATGAAAAACTGTTTTTT

j_call: TRBJ2-3
clone_size: NA
v_call: TRBV7-3
d_call: TRBD2
cdr3_aa: CASSLVGPRGGSRVVTQYF
cdr3_nt: TGTGCCAGCAGCTTAGTGGGCCCGCGGGGGGGTTCACGCGTGGTTACGCAGTATTTT

j_call: TRBJ2-7
clone_size: few
v_call: TRBV20-1
d_call: TRBD1
cdr3_aa: CSATGGRNEQYF
cdr3_nt: TGCAGTGCCACAGGGGGAAGGAACGAGCAGTACTTC

j_call: TRBJ2-2
clone_size: few
v_call: TRBV29-1
d_call: NA
cdr3_aa: CSVPGGDTGELFF
cdr3_nt: TGCAGCGTCCCGGGTGGAGACACCGGGGAGCTGTTTTTT

j_call: TRBJ1-5
clone_size: few
v_call: TRBV11-2
d_call: NA
cdr3_aa: CASSLSSGANQPQHF
cdr3_nt: TGTGCCAGCAGCTTATCTTCAGGGGCCAATCAGCCCCAGCATTTT

j_call: TRBJ2-2
clone_size: NA
v_call: TRBV20-1
d_call: NA
cdr3_aa: CSARKGGTGELFF
cdr3_nt: TGCAGTGCTAGAAAGGGGGGAACCGGGGAGCTGTTTTTT